Listed below are T cell receptor beta chains from one sample, sequenced in a study of regulatory T cells in long-lasting Graves disease. MiXCR was run by TCRdb on the multiplex PCR reads, yielding one entry per CDR3 protein. The table has 450,000 to 700,000 distinct CDR3 sequences, 13% seen once. This same sample was also taken into another study, of T cells in Graves' hyperthyroidism and ophthalmopathy.

Sample: peripheral blood mononuclear cells (PBMCs), taken at new diagnosis, from a patient treated with antithyroid drugs. The receptors here all came from a man aged 25-40 years with Graves disease. The CDR3 runs from the conserved cysteine through the conserved F or W. A D gene is named only where the DNA matches it firmly. For some rows the clone size is stated as once, few or many, or as a class when expanded; others skip it.

cdr3_nt: TGCGCCAGCAGCCTCACAGGTACCGATGAAGCTTTCTTT
cdr3_aa: CASSLTGTDEAFF
v_call: TRBV5-1
j_call: TRBJ1-1
clone_size: many
d_call: NA

cdr3_nt: TGTGCCAGCAGCCACGGGACAGGGCGTAAGTACGAGCAGTACTTC
cdr3_aa: CASSHGTGRKYEQYF
v_call: TRBV6-1
j_call: TRBJ2-7
clone_size: many
d_call: TRBD1

cdr3_nt: TGTGCCAGCAGTTACTTGTATAAGGATACGCAGTATTTT
cdr3_aa: CASSYLYKDTQYF
v_call: TRBV6-9
j_call: TRBJ2-3
clone_size: many
d_call: NA

cdr3_nt: TGCGCCAGCAGCTTGGGGTCAGGGGGCCGTAGTGAAAAACTGTTTTTT
cdr3_aa: CASSLGSGGRSEKLFF
v_call: TRBV5-1
j_call: TRBJ1-4
clone_size: NA
d_call: TRBD1

cdr3_nt: TGTGCCAGTAGTATGCGGGCTAGCGGTCAAGAGACCCAGTACTTC
cdr3_aa: CASSMRASGQETQYF
v_call: TRBV19
j_call: TRBJ2-5
clone_size: few
d_call: TRBD2

cdr3_nt: TGCAGCGTACAGGGACTAGCGGGGTCTGGCGAGCAGTACTTC
cdr3_aa: CSVQGLAGSGEQYF
v_call: TRBV29-1
j_call: TRBJ2-7
clone_size: NA
d_call: TRBD2

cdr3_nt: TGTGCCAGCAGCTTAGCAGCCCAAGCTTTCTTT
cdr3_aa: CASSLAAQAFF
v_call: TRBV7-9
j_call: TRBJ1-1
clone_size: NA
d_call: NA

cdr3_nt: TGTGCCAGCAGCTTAATTGGACAAGCGGGGAAACACGAGCAGTACTTC
cdr3_aa: CASSLIGQAGKHEQYF
v_call: TRBV7-2
j_call: TRBJ2-7
clone_size: many
d_call: TRBD2

cdr3_nt: TGTGCCAGCAGCCAGGGGCGGGGCTCCTACAATGAGCAGTTCTTC
cdr3_aa: CASSQGRGSYNEQFF
v_call: TRBV14
j_call: TRBJ2-1
clone_size: many
d_call: NA

cdr3_nt: TGTGCCAGTAGTATACTTCACAGGGAGAATCAGCCCCAGCATTTT
cdr3_aa: CASSILHRENQPQHF
v_call: TRBV19
j_call: TRBJ1-5
clone_size: NA
d_call: NA

cdr3_nt: TGCAGTGCTAGAGGCACGCGGGGCACGGGCACTGAAGCTTTCTTT
cdr3_aa: CSARGTRGTGTEAFF
v_call: TRBV20-1
j_call: TRBJ1-1
clone_size: many
d_call: NA

cdr3_nt: TGCAGTGCTCTAGCGCCCGGTGGGGGGGAGCTGTTTTTT
cdr3_aa: CSALAPGGGELFF
v_call: TRBV20-1
j_call: TRBJ2-2
clone_size: few
d_call: NA

cdr3_nt: TGTGCCAGCAGCTTGGCCAACGGACTAGCGGGAGTTGGGAGCACAGATACGCAGTATTTT
cdr3_aa: CASSLANGLAGVGSTDTQYF
v_call: TRBV5-6
j_call: TRBJ2-3
clone_size: NA
d_call: TRBD2

cdr3_nt: TGTGCCAGCAGGCTAGCGGGAGTCTTTACAGATACGCAGTATTTT
cdr3_aa: CASRLAGVFTDTQYF
v_call: TRBV27
j_call: TRBJ2-3
clone_size: NA
d_call: TRBD2

cdr3_nt: TGTGCCAGCTCACCACTAGGGAACAGGAATGAAAAACTGTTTTTT
cdr3_aa: CASSPLGNRNEKLFF
v_call: TRBV18
j_call: TRBJ1-4
clone_size: many
d_call: NA